The 11 T cell receptor beta chains below come from one sample, sequenced in a study of cytomegalovirus exposure and HLA in healthy donors. PCR employed 60 Vbeta and 13 Jbeta primers. Sequenced by immunoSEQ multiplex PCR; TCRdb stores in-frame clones only, minus some. This table holds 150,000 to 200,000 clones, 75% to 90% found once. The sample taken for sequencing was PBMCs. All receptors come from a woman between 18 and 29 years old in good health and CMV-seronegative.

The chain has TRBV2 and TRBJ2-1; D is perhaps TRBD2 (5 bases). V lost 8 bases to trimming and J lost 0 bases, with 8 bases between them. This CDR3 comprises 13 residues. Per the germline V gene, CDR1 is SNHLY and CDR2 is FYNNEI. In nucleotides, the CDR3 is TGTGCCAGCCTGGGGAGCTCCTACAATGAGCAGTTCTTC. This encodes CASLGSSYNEQFF.

The chain has TRBV27 and TRBJ1-4, with no clear D. The length of the CDR3 is 14 residues. The germline V gene has CDR1 MNHEY and CDR2 SMNVEV (reference sequence). V was pared by 3 bases and J by 7 bases, with 12 bases between. The CDR3 DNA reads TGTGCCAGCAGTTTTGCAGTGGCAAGTGAAAAACTGTTTTTT. Translating it yields CASSFAVASEKLFF. Full variable domain (remainder filled in from reference TRBV27 and TRBJ1-4): EAQVTQNPRYLITVTGKKLTVTCSQNMNHEYMSWYRQDPGLGLRQIYYSMNVEVTDKGDVPEGYKVSRKEKRNFPLILESPSPNQTSLYFCASSFAVASEKLFFGSGTQLSVL.

Comments on this clone: The junction departs from the called germline gene at one end, perhaps through a read error. J is TRBJ2-2 and V is TRBV7-9; TRBD2 aligns across 8 bases. Germline assignment: CDR1 SEHNR and CDR2 FQNEAQ (reference sequence). The CDR3 runs to 16 residues. CDR3 sequence (DNA): TGTTCCAGCAGCTTCCCCGCGGGAGGGAACACCGGGGAGCTGTTTTTT. It specifies CSSSFPAGGNTGELFF. The full variable domain, with the rest looked up from reference TRBV7-9 and TRBJ2-2, is DTGVSQNPRHKITKRGQNVTFRCDPISEHNRLYWYRQTLGQGPEFLTYFQNEAQLEKSRLLSDRFSAERPKGSFSTLEIQRTEQGDSAMYLCSSSFPAGGNTGELFFGEGSRLTVL.

This chain joins TRBV28 and TRBJ2-7, with D perhaps TRBD2 (5 bases). V was pared by 5 bases and J by 3 bases, with 8 bases between. CDR1 and CDR2 from the germline V gene are MDHEN and SYDVKM. This CDR3 spans 12 amino acids. CDR3 in amino acids: CASSPRDYEQYF. The CDR3 DNA follows: TGTGCCAGCAGTCCCCGGGACTACGAGCAGTACTTC.

This clone was seen only once. This rearrangement joins TRBV5-4 to TRBJ1-6; a possible D gene is TRBD1 (6 bases). Germline assignment: CDR1 SGHNT and CDR2 YYREEE (reference sequence). This CDR3 has 15 residues. With 0 bases removed from V and 7 bases from J, the gap between germline ends came to 11 bases. The CDR3, as DNA: TGTGCCAGCAGCTTGGCCAGCCAGGGGAATTCACCCCTCCACTTT. It yields the protein CASSLASQGNSPLHF.

The chain carries TRBV6-6 and TRBJ2-1; no reliable D call. The CDR3 length is 15 residues. V was trimmed by 6 bases and J by 10 bases, leaving 22 bases between them. Germline CDR1 reads MNHNY; CDR2 reads SVGAGI (reference sequence). CDR3 residues: CASRIYQVTSSEQFF. CDR3 DNA sequence: TGTGCCAGCAGAATATATCAGGTGACGTCGTCGGAGCAGTTCTTC.

The chain employs TRBV9 and TRBJ2-1; 7 nucleotides match TRBD2. The CDR3 loop spans 15 amino acids. V shed 4 bases and J 9 bases; nucleotides not matched to a gene: 13. Germline CDR1 and CDR2: SGDLS and YYNGEE. CDR3: CASSIRLAEVGEQFF. The CDR3 DNA sequence: TGTGCCAGCAGCATCAGACTAGCCGAAGTAGGTGAGCAGTTCTTC.

This clone was counted a few times. The CDR3 bases are TGTGCCAGCAGCCCTTCTCGCACTGAAGCTTTCTTT. The encoded protein is CASSPSRTEAFF. This rearrangement joins TRBV6-5 to TRBJ1-1, with D unresolved. Germline values: CDR1 MNHEY, CDR2 SVGAGI. The V end lost 6 bases, the J end lost 4 bases, and 9 bases lay between the germline ends. The CDR3 has 12 amino acids.

The chain joins TRBV2 to TRBJ2-1; possible D gene TRBD2, 7 bases. V gave up 6 bases and J gave up 7 bases, with 19 bases separating them. Per germline, CDR1 SNHLY and CDR2 FYNNEI. CDR3 length equals 15 residues. The CDR3 DNA sequence: TGTGCCAGCAGCCCCGGGGGGCCGGTCCTTAATGAGCAGTTCTTC. This gives the protein CASSPGGPVLNEQFF.

This clone was observed once. The V gene is TRBV14, the J gene TRBJ2-3; 12 bases are shared with TRBD2. Germline CDR1 SGHDN, CDR2 FVKESK. The CDR3 consists of 18 residues. J was trimmed by 2 bases and V by 5 bases; bases with no gene match: 11. The CDR3: CASSALAGGPRATDTQYF. CDR3 nucleotides: TGTGCCAGCAGCGCCCTAGCGGGAGGGCCCAGGGCCACAGATACGCAGTATTTT.

The gene calls are TRBV28 and TRBJ2-5, with D possibly TRBD2 on 7 matching bases. Germline values: CDR1 MDHEN, CDR2 SYDVKM. There are 16 residues in the CDR3. V lost 5 bases to trimming and J lost 4 bases, with 20 bases between them. CDR3 sequence (DNA): TGTGCCAGCAGTCCACCCGGAGGGGGGGGTGGAGAGACCCAGTACTTC. Translated: CASSPPGGGGGETQYF.